The present entry profiles one TCR beta chain with its context. Its recognized antigen is unknown. Per-nucleotide qualities are absent, and no much larger clonotype sits a single base away. This sample stems from a study of T cells in Graves' hyperthyroidism and ophthalmopathy (dated by TCRdb to the late 2010s). Broadly, across the study: Peripheral blood was sampled at the time of initial diagnosis, prior to any treatment. Thyroid tissue and blood T-cell repertoires from six Graves' hyperthyroidism patients were also compared in the study. To identify distinguishing TCR V-J signatures, a discovery cohort of roughly 100 patients was used, comprising approximately 40 with Graves' ophthalmopathy and roughly 60 with stable Graves' hyperthyroidism. Prospective prediction of ophthalmopathy was tested in an independent validation cohort consisting of about 19 hyperthyroidism patients and some 17 patients who later progressed to ophthalmopathy. Once sampling was done, hyperthyroidism patients were given methimazole at a starting dose of 30 mg daily, whereas ophthalmopathy patients were given high-dose intravenous methylprednisolone. TCR Vbeta CDR3 sequencing of 130 to 150 peripheral blood samples (43 ophthalmopathy, roughly 74 hyperthyroidism and some 17 progressor patients) is reported in the paper. The roughly 100 discovery patients were divided at random into training and test sets in a 7:3 ratio. Study-wide findings and limitations: No statistical method was used to set the sample size in advance, and investigators knew the group allocation. In validation, the model predicted progression to ophthalmopathy a median of roughly 6.5 months before onset, with approximately 68% sensitivity and roughly 79% specificity. A 13 V-J signature model separated ophthalmopathy from stable hyperthyroidism, with 87.88% sensitivity and 81% to 83% specificity in cross-validation and 80%/75% in testing. Most expanded thyroid clonotypes (frequency above 0.001) were also detected in blood, suggesting blood repertoires may reflect thyroid immune responses.

Ophthalmopathy patients had moderately to severely active disease, Clinical Activity Score of at least 3, NOSPECS grade of at least 4, and duration under 3 months. Patients with uncontrolled infections, other autoimmune diseases, pregnancy or lactation were excluded. Clinical symptoms, serum thyroxine and TRAb, thyroid ultrasound, and orbital computed tomography formed the basis for the diagnoses. PBMCs were isolated from about 9.2 ml of fresh peripheral blood by Ficoll-Paque density gradient centrifugation. Trizol reagent was used to extract total RNA, and RNA quality was then checked on an Agilent 2100 Bioanalyzer. The TCR beta CDR3 regions were amplified from RNA transcripts. The first round of RT-PCR for the TCR CDR3 was performed with the HTBI primer set and the Qiagen OneStep RT-PCR kit. The libraries were constructed in a second round of multiplex PCR and then size-selected and purified. Libraries were sequenced paired-end with 100 bp reads on an Illumina HiSeq2000. On the authors' methods: SOAPnuke was used to process the raw data, removing reads that contained adapters or uncalled bases, had a mean Phred below 15, or lacked an exact match to the constant primer or identifier. COPE v1.2.5 was used to merge high-quality paired reads, and clonotypes were defined as unique nucleotide sequences. MiTCR v1.1 was used to align the clonotypes against IMGT TRBV, TRBD and TRBJ reference segments. Analysis was restricted to V-J combinations with a frequency above 0.0001, which covered 98% to 99.2% of repertoires. A TCS score was defined as the ratio between F50 (clonal expansion) and ExV (chaos), using BLOSUM62-based TCRdist between CDR3 peptides within each V-J. Welch's t-statistics and random forest reduced around 550 V-J features to 10 to 15, which were used in a naive Bayes classifier (R e1071). TCRdb reran the public reads through fastp at Q25 and MiXCR, keeping productive beta chains. Duplicate CDR3 protein sequences are folded into a single record with the most common DNA and genes. For this entry, the V and J calls and clone size follow TCRdb and not the study's own pipeline. Across this sample there are about 640,000 distinct CDR3 sequences, with approximately 15% seen only once. The ten largest make up approximately 12% of the sample.

The junction shows trimming of 1 base on V and 6 bases on J, and the gene matches do not reach 5 bases of it. CDR1 and CDR2, per the germline V gene, are SGHVS and FNYEAQ. From its cysteine to its phenylalanine, the CDR3 spans 16 amino acids. The kept DNA is CDR3 alone, 48 bases in frame from the first base. The rearrangement joined TRBV7-6 to TRBJ2-1; 11 bases in the junction line up with TRBD1. The TCR sequence derives from a woman between 50 and 59 years old with Graves' ophthalmopathy. The sample comprised blood. The bases read TGTGCCAGCAGCTTAGGGATAGGGACAGGGGGCAATGAGCAGTTCTTC. Translated, it gives CASSLGIGTGGNEQFF.